One sample yielded the 26 T cell receptor beta chains listed below, sequenced in a study of cytomegalovirus exposure and HLA in healthy donors (dated by TCRdb to 2016 to 2017). To prepare the library, the immunoSEQ multiplex PCR assay was applied. A mixture of 60 forward primers for TCR Vbeta segments and 13 reverse primers for TCR Jbeta segments was used in the multiplex PCR. The table comes from immuneACCESS by way of TCRdb, which keeps in-frame sequences with V and J called. Part of the clones is missing from these tables; in studies checked, under half for an unresolved V gene and the rest for unknown reasons. This sample comprises approximately 250,000 clones, around 84% of them detected only once. In total, the top ten clones hold roughly 0.24% of the sample. Specimen: PBMCs. These receptors all stem from a girl aged 2-15 years in good health and CMV-seronegative.

The chain employs TRBV27 and TRBJ2-7; D is perhaps TRBD1 (7 bases). The V end lost 2 bases, the J end lost 4 bases, and 12 bases lay between the germline ends. The CDR3 extends over 14 amino acids. Germline V lookup: CDR1 MNHEY, CDR2 SMNVEV (reference sequence). The CDR3 DNA reads TGTGCCAGCAGTTTAGGGGCAGGGGGGTACGAGCAGTACTTC. Protein product: CASSLGAGGYEQYF.

The chain has TRBV7-8 and TRBJ2-2, with unresolved D. Trimming removed 1 base from V and 0 bases from J, with 6 bases in between. This CDR3 has 15 residues. Germline CDR1 SGHVS, CDR2 FQNEAQ. CDR3 in DNA: TGTGCCAGCAGCTTAGGACGGGCGAACACCGGGGAGCTGTTTTTT. Amino acids: CASSLGRANTGELFF.

The chain has TRBV14 and TRBJ2-1; no clear D. Germline CDR1 SGHDN, CDR2 FVKESK. V lost 4 bases, J lost 0 bases, and 4 bases lay in between. The CDR3 consists of 13 residues. CDR3 coding DNA: TGTGCCAGCAGCCTTAGCTCCTACAATGAGCAGTTCTTC. Its translation: CASSLSSYNEQFF.

The CDR3 is CASSLGGRASNQPQHF. The CDR3 region has the DNA TGTGCCAGCAGCTTAGGCGGGCGGGCGAGCAATCAGCCCCAGCATTTT. The chain links TRBV7-9 to TRBJ1-5; D is unresolved. Germline V CDR1 and CDR2: SEHNR, FQNEAQ (reference sequence). This CDR3 comprises 16 residues. The V and J ends lost 1 base and 1 base respectively, with 11 bases between them. The entire variable domain, with the rest obtained from reference TRBV7-9 and TRBJ1-5, is as follows: DTGVSQNPRHKITKRGQNVTFRCDPISEHNRLYWYRQTLGQGPEFLTYFQNEAQLEKSRLLSDRFSAERPKGSFSTLEIQRTEQGDSAMYLCASSLGGRASNQPQHFGDGTRLSIL.

The chain combines TRBV27 with TRBJ2-7; 8 bases agree with TRBD1. The CDR3 loop spans 13 amino acids. The trim removed 8 bases at V and 4 bases at J, leaving 7 bases unmatched. The germline V gene encodes CDR1 MNHEY and CDR2 SMNVEV (reference sequence). The CDR3 bases are TGTGCCAGCGGGACAGGAAAGGAGTACGAGCAGTACTTC. Amino acids: CASGTGKEYEQYF.

The rearrangement links TRBV27 to TRBJ2-7; 10 bases line up with TRBD1. From germline, CDR1 is MNHEY and CDR2 SMNVEV (reference sequence). The CDR3 runs 15 residues. V shed 5 bases, J shed 2 bases, and the junction held 6 bases outside the gene matches. In DNA, the CDR3 is TGTGCCAGCAGTCCCGGGACAGGGGTTACCTACGAGCAGTACTTC. It yields the protein CASSPGTGVTYEQYF.

The chain employs TRBV7-6 and TRBJ2-3, with D possibly matching TRBD2 (5 bases). The CDR3 contains 14 residues. V was shortened by 5 bases and J by 4 bases, with 13 bases between the two germline ends. Germline V gives CDR1 SGHVS, CDR2 FNYEAQ. CDR3 nucleotide sequence: TGTGCCAGCAGCCCACTACTAGTTTCAGATACGCAGTATTTT. Its protein is CASSPLLVSDTQYF.

The chain is built from TRBV7-2 and TRBJ2-1; TRBD2 aligns across 7 bases. The CDR3 sequence is 16 residues long. CDR1 is SGHTA, CDR2 FQGNSA, per germline. After removal of 1 base from V and 12 bases from J, the junction contained 15 bases not matched to a gene. For the CDR3, the DNA is TGTGCCAGCAGCTTAGACGTGTCTAGCGGCCGAATGGGGCAGTTCTTC. This codes for CASSLDVSSGRMGQFF.

V gene TRBV4-1 combines with J gene TRBJ1-5, with TRBD1 identical over 9 bases. V gave up 0 bases and J gave up 4 bases; unmatched junction bases: 1. The CDR3 sequence is 15 residues long. The germline CDR1 and CDR2 sequences are MGHRA and YSYEKL. This CDR3 is CASSQDGTGNQPQHF. The CDR3 nucleotides are TGCGCCAGCAGCCAAGATGGGACAGGGAATCAGCCCCAGCATTTT.

The chain links TRBV27 to TRBJ2-3; D unclear. From germline, CDR1 is MNHEY and CDR2 SMNVEV (reference sequence). Trimming took off 10 bases at V and 4 bases at J, with 12 bases between the two ends. CDR3 size: 12 residues. The CDR3 coding sequence is TGTGCCATTGGCAGGATAGCAGATACGCAGTATTTT. Protein sequence: CAIGRIADTQYF.

V usage is TRBV10-3 and J usage is TRBJ2-1; possible D gene TRBD2, 5 bases. V was trimmed by 0 bases and J by 7 bases, leaving 7 bases between them. This CDR3 comprises 13 residues. Per germline, CDR1 ENHRY and CDR2 SYGVKD. CDR3 sequence: CAISESRGNEQFF. CDR3 in DNA: TGTGCCATCAGTGAGTCCCGCGGGAATGAGCAGTTCTTC.

The gene calls are TRBV5-6 and TRBJ2-7, with 7 bases that match TRBD2. The germline gives CDR1 SGHDT, CDR2 YYEEEE. With 4 bases clipped from V and 2 bases from J, the junction kept 6 bases outside the gene matches. This CDR3 comprises 14 residues. The CDR3 region is CASSPGGGPYEQYF. In DNA form, the CDR3 reads TGTGCCAGCAGCCCGGGGGGAGGGCCCTACGAGCAGTACTTC.

The rearrangement joins TRBV7-8 to TRBJ1-1; D possibly corresponds to TRBD1 (6 bases). V was trimmed by 1 base and J by 0 bases, leaving 9 bases between them. Germline lookup yields CDR1 SGHVS and CDR2 FQNEAQ. The CDR3 length is 15 residues. Here the CDR3 DNA reads TGTGCCAGCAGCTTAGATCCAGGGGTGAACACTGAAGCTTTCTTT. Protein product: CASSLDPGVNTEAFF.

The chain recombines TRBV4-1 with TRBJ2-3, with 8 positions matching TRBD1. J gave up 1 base and V 0 bases, and 12 bases lay outside the gene matches. The CDR3 has 19 amino acids. The germline gives CDR1 MGHRA, CDR2 YSYEKL. CDR3 amino acids: CASSQERDPTGGGTDTQYF. CDR3 nucleotide sequence: TGCGCCAGCAGCCAAGAAAGGGACCCTACAGGGGGAGGCACAGATACGCAGTATTTT.

The rearrangement uses TRBV5-1 and TRBJ2-3, with 7 bases that match TRBD2. J gave up 1 base and V 2 bases, and 4 bases lay outside the gene matches. Looked up from germline, CDR1 is SGHRS and CDR2 is YFSETQ. The CDR3 has 15 amino acids. As DNA, the CDR3 is TGCGCCAGCAGCTTTGGGAGGGCCGGCACAGATACGCAGTATTTT. Translated, it gives CASSFGRAGTDTQYF. The full variable domain, rest sourced from reference TRBV5-1 and TRBJ2-3, is KAGVTQTPRYLIKTRGQQVTLSCSPISGHRSVSWYQQTPGQGLQFLFEYFSETQRNKGNFPGRFSGRQFSNSRSEMNVSTLELGDSALYLCASSFGRAGTDTQYFGPGTRLTVL.

The gene calls are TRBV5-1 and TRBJ2-3; TRBD2 agrees at 13 bases. CDR3 length: 17 residues. J was trimmed by 7 bases and V by 0 bases; bases with no gene match: 8. Germline V gives CDR1 SGHRS, CDR2 YFSETQ. The CDR3 reads CASSLVVTSGGSHTQYF. CDR3 sequence (DNA): TGCGCCAGCAGCTTGGTCGTGACTAGCGGGGGGTCACATACGCAGTATTTT.

The chain is built from TRBV5-6 and TRBJ1-5; 9 positions agree with TRBD1. This CDR3 has 17 residues. The junction had 10 bases not matched to a gene; V was cut back by 4 bases and J by 2 bases. The germline gives CDR1 SGHDT, CDR2 YYEEEE. The CDR3 DNA follows: TGTGCCAGCAGCCGCCGGGACAGGGTTGAGGGCAATCAGCCCCAGCATTTT. Its translation is CASSRRDRVEGNQPQHF.

This chain links TRBV30 with TRBJ2-5; D is perhaps TRBD2 (5 bases). This CDR3 contains 13 residues. Per germline, CDR1 GTSNPN and CDR2 SVGIG (reference sequence). V was cut by 0 bases and J by 5 bases, with 10 bases left in between. The CDR3 sequence: CAWSVATGETQYF. The DNA of the CDR3 is TGTGCCTGGAGTGTGGCCACGGGGGAGACCCAGTACTTC. Combining the CDR3 with reference TRBV30 and TRBJ2-5 gives the whole variable domain SQTIHQWPATLVQPVGSPLSLECTVEGTSNPNLYWYRQAAGRGLQLLFYSVGIGQISSEVPQNLSASRPQDRQFILSSKKLLLSDSGFYLCAWSVATGETQYFGPGTRLLVL.

This clone was counted between two and nine times. The chain combines TRBV4-2 with TRBJ1-1; unclear D gene. Deletions cut 0 bases from V and 4 bases from J, with 6 bases between. CDR1 LGHNA and CDR2 YNFKEQ come from the germline V gene. This CDR3 spans 13 amino acids. CDR3 region: CASSQDSATEAFF. CDR3 bases: TGTGCCAGCAGCCAAGATAGCGCCACTGAAGCTTTCTTT.

This chain joins TRBV7-8 and TRBJ1-1, with D unclear. The germline V and J ends were trimmed by 5 bases and 5 bases, with 12 bases remaining between them. This CDR3 comprises 13 residues. In germline, CDR1 is SGHVS, CDR2 FQNEAQ. In DNA form, the CDR3 reads TGTGCCAGCAGCATTAAATTAGAAACTGAAGCTTTCTTT. Translating it yields CASSIKLETEAFF.

This sequence joins TRBV9 and TRBJ2-3; 11 positions match TRBD2. J gave up 2 bases and V 2 bases, and 4 bases lay outside the gene matches. The CDR3 contains 16 residues. Germline V CDR1 and CDR2: SGDLS, YYNGEE. The CDR3 loop is CASSVRLAGITDTQYF. CDR3 bases: TGTGCCAGCAGCGTTCGACTAGCGGGGATCACAGATACGCAGTATTTT.

The genes are TRBV18 and TRBJ2-5; 11 nucleotides agree with TRBD2. CDR1 KGHSH and CDR2 LQKENI come from the germline V gene. With 1 base clipped from V and 5 bases from J, the junction kept 3 bases outside the gene matches. This CDR3 has 15 amino acids. In DNA form, the CDR3 reads TGTGCCAGCTCACCACGAGGACTAGCGGGCGAGACCCAGTACTTC. This translates into CASSPRGLAGETQYF.

The rearrangement links TRBV7-2 to TRBJ2-3, with D perhaps matching TRBD2 (5 bases). The CDR3 length is 11 residues. The V gene lost 10 bases and the J gene lost 4 bases, with 9 bases spanning the gap. The germline gives CDR1 SGHTA, CDR2 FQGNSA. The CDR3 sequence is CAIRGSDTQYF. The CDR3 nucleotides are TGTGCCATCCGGGGATCAGATACGCAGTATTTT.

The genes are TRBV5-1 and TRBJ1-2; the match to TRBD1 covers 8 bases. The V and J ends lost 4 bases and 2 bases, in that order; junction bases with no gene match: 1. CDR3 length: 13 amino acids. From germline, CDR1 is SGHRS and CDR2 YFSETQ. CDR3 amino acids: CASSDRGNYGYTF. The CDR3 region has the DNA TGCGCCAGCAGCGACAGGGGAAACTATGGCTACACCTTC.

This chain connects TRBV28 to TRBJ2-7, with TRBD1 matching 7 bases. The V and J ends lost 1 base and 5 bases, in that order; junction bases with no gene match: 5. The CDR3 covers 14 residues. Germline CDR1 reads MDHEN; CDR2 reads SYDVKM. The CDR3 here is CASSLLKGANEQYF. CDR3 DNA sequence: TGTGCCAGCAGTTTATTAAAGGGGGCCAACGAGCAGTACTTC. The whole variable domain, filled in from reference TRBV28 and TRBJ2-7, reads DVKVTQSSRYLVKRTGEKVFLECVQDMDHENMFWYRQDPGLGLRLIYFSYDVKMKEKGDIPEGYSVSREKKERFSLILESASTNQTSMYLCASSLLKGANEQYFGPGTRLTVT.

The V call is TRBV4-2, the J call TRBJ2-7; no clear D gene. The CDR3 contains 13 residues. V shed 6 bases and J shed 4 bases, with 13 bases lying between them. Germline lookup yields CDR1 LGHNA and CDR2 YNFKEQ. CDR3 bases: TGTGCCAGCAGTCAATATCGGTGGTACGAGCAGTACTTC. It encodes CASSQYRWYEQYF.